A selection of T cell receptor beta chains follows, all from one sample in a study of regulatory T cells in long-lasting Graves disease. TCRdb redid the calling of the multiplex PCR reads with MiXCR, one entry per CDR3 protein. The sample carries 420,000 or so distinct CDR3 sequences, approximately 16% recorded once. The same data also went into a second study, on T cells in Graves' hyperthyroidism and ophthalmopathy.

Sequences were derived from peripheral blood mononuclear cells (PBMCs), sampled at new diagnosis, from a patient treated with antithyroid drugs. These receptors originate from a woman younger than 35 with Graves disease. CDR3s include the opening cysteine and the closing phenylalanine or tryptophan. A D gene is named only where the DNA matches it firmly. Clone size is stated in some rows and not others, as once, few, many or a class when expanded.

j_call: TRBJ2-7; clone_size: few; v_call: TRBV12-3/TRBV12-4; d_call: -; cdr3_nt: TGTGCCAGCAGTTACGGGACTTTGGCGGCTCCCTACGAGCAGTACTTC; cdr3_aa: CASSYGTLAAPYEQYF
j_call: TRBJ2-2; clone_size: few; v_call: TRBV6-4; d_call: -; cdr3_nt: TGTGCCAGCATCTGGGACTTCAGTCCCAAGCGGAGCGACACCGGGGAGCTGTTTTTT; cdr3_aa: CASIWDFSPKRSDTGELFF
j_call: TRBJ2-3; clone_size: few; v_call: TRBV7-8; d_call: -; cdr3_nt: TGTGCCAGCAGCTTAGCTCCGGTGGGCACAGATACGCAGTATTTT; cdr3_aa: CASSLAPVGTDTQYF
j_call: TRBJ2-4; clone_size: many; v_call: TRBV7-2; d_call: TRBD1; cdr3_nt: TGTGCCAGCAGCGACAGACAGGGCTGGGGCCAAAACATTCAGTACTTC; cdr3_aa: CASSDRQGWGQNIQYF
j_call: TRBJ2-3; clone_size: many; v_call: TRBV20-1; d_call: TRBD2; cdr3_nt: TGCAGTGCTAGACAACTAGCGGGAGTAGAAGATACGCAGTATTTT; cdr3_aa: CSARQLAGVEDTQYF
j_call: TRBJ1-6; clone_size: many; v_call: TRBV12-3/TRBV12-4; d_call: -; cdr3_nt: TGTGCCAGCAGTTTCCAGCCAAATAATAATTCACCCCTCCACTTT; cdr3_aa: CASSFQPNNNSPLHF
j_call: TRBJ2-1; clone_size: -; v_call: TRBV7-9; d_call: -; cdr3_nt: TGTGCCAGCAGCCCGACGGAGGGGCACAATGAGCAGTTCTTC; cdr3_aa: CASSPTEGHNEQFF
j_call: TRBJ1-1; clone_size: -; v_call: TRBV9; d_call: -; cdr3_nt: TGTGCCAGCAGCGGGCTGGGCCGCAGCTCCTCGACGGTAGCTTTCTTT; cdr3_aa: CASSGLGRSSSTVAFF
j_call: TRBJ1-6; clone_size: -; v_call: TRBV12-3/TRBV12-4; d_call: -; cdr3_nt: TGTGCCAGCAGTCTCTCGGGACACTCACCCCTCCACTTT; cdr3_aa: CASSLSGHSPLHF
j_call: TRBJ2-7; clone_size: -; v_call: TRBV6-4; d_call: TRBD1; cdr3_nt: TGTGCCAGCAAACGACAGGGGGATCCCTACGAGCAGTACTTC; cdr3_aa: CASKRQGDPYEQYF